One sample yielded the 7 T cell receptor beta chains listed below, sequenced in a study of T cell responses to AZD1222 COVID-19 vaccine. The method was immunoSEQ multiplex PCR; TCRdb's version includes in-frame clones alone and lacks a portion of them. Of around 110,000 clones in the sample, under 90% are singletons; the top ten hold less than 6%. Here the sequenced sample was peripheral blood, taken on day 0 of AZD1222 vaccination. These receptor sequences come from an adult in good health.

The CDR3 DNA sequence: TGTGCCAGCAGTTACCCCCGACAGAGGTACCAAGAGACCCAGTACTTC. This encodes CASSYPRQRYQETQYF. V usage is TRBV6-6 and J usage is TRBJ2-5; a possible D gene is TRBD1 (5 bases). Germline loops: CDR1 MNHNY, CDR2 SVGAGI (reference sequence). The V and J ends lost 2 bases and 0 bases respectively, with 13 bases between them. The CDR3 length is 16 residues.

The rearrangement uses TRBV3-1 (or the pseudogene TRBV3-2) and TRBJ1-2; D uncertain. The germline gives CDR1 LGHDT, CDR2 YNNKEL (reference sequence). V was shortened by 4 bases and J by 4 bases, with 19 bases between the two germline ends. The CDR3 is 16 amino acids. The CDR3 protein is CASSREEAAEAYGYTF. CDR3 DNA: TGTGCCAGCAGCCGGGAGGAGGCGGCGGAAGCCTATGGCTACACCTTC.

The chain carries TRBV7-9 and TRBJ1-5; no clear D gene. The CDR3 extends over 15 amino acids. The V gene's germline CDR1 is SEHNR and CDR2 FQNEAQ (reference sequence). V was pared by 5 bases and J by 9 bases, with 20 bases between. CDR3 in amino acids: CASSDDVSLAGPQHF. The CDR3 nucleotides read TGTGCCAGCAGCGATGACGTATCCTTAGCAGGGCCCCAGCATTTT.

The CDR3 sequence is CASRFGTGGSYEQYF. The CDR3 coding sequence is TGTGCCAGCAGGTTCGGTACAGGGGGATCTTACGAGCAGTACTTC. The chain carries TRBV7-9 and TRBJ2-7; 8 bases align to TRBD1. V gave up 6 bases and J gave up 4 bases; unmatched junction bases: 11. This CDR3 is built from 15 residues. CDR1 is SEHNR and CDR2 is FQNEAQ in the germline V gene (reference sequence).

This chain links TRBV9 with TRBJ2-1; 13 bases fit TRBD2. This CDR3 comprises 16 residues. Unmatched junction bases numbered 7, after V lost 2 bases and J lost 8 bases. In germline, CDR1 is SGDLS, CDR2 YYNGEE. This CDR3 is CASSVGGLAGLDEQFF. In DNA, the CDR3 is TGTGCCAGCAGCGTGGGGGGACTAGCGGGATTGGATGAGCAGTTCTTC.

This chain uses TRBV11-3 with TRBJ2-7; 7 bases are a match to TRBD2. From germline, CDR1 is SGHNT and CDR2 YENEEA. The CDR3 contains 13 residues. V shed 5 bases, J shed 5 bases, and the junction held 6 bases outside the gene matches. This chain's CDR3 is CASSLWGGDEQYF. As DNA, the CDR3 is TGTGCCAGCAGCCTATGGGGAGGGGACGAGCAGTACTTC. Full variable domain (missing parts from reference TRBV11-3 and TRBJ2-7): EAGVVQSPRYKIIEKKQPVAFWCNPISGHNTLYWYLQNLGQGPELLIRYENEEAVDDSQLPKDRFSAERLKGVDSTLKIQPAELGDSAVYLCASSLWGGDEQYFGPGTRLTVT.

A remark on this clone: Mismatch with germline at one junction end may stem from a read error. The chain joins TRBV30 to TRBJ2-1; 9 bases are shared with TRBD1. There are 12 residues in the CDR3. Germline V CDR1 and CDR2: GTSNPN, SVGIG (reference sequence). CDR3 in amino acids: CAWSIPGTGPLF. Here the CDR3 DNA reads TGTGCCTGGAGCATACCCGGGACAGGGCCCCTCTTC.